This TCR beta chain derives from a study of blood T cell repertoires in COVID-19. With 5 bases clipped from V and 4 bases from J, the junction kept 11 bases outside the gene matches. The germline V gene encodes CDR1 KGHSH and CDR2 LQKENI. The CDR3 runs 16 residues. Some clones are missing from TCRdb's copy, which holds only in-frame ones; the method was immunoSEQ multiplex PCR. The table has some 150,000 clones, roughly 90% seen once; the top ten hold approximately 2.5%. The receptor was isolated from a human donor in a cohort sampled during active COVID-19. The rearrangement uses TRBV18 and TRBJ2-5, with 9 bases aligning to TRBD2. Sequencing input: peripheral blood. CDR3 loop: CASSSLAGDVAETQYF. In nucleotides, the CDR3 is TGTGCCAGCTCAAGCTTAGCGGGGGACGTGGCAGAGACCCAGTACTTC.